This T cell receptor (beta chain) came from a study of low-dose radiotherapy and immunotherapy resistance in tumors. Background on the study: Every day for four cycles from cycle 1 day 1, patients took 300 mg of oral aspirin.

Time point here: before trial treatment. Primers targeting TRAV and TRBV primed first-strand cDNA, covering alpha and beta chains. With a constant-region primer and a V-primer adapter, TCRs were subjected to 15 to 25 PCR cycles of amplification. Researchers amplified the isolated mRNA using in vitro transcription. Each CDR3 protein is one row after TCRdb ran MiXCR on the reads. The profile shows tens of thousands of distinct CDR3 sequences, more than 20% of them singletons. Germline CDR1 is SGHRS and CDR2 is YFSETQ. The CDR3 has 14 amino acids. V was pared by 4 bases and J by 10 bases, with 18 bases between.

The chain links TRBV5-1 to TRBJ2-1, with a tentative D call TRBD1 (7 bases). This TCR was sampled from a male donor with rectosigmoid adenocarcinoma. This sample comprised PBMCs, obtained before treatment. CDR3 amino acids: CASSPGAGGLEQFF. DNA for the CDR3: TGCGCCAGCAGCCCGGGGGCAGGGGGTTTGGAGCAGTTCTTC.